The T cell receptor beta chain described here comes from a study of T-cell memory formation after mild COVID-19. The CDR3 totals 15 residues. Germline V gene data show CDR1 as MNHEY and CDR2 as SVGAGI. Trimming took 3 bases from V and 5 from J; bases not matched to a gene: 6. TCRdb re-analysed the 5' RACE reads in MiXCR, keeping a single row per CDR3 protein. The profile shows 200,000 to 250,000 distinct CDR3 sequences, roughly 14% of them singletons. The source material was PBMCs or a T cell subset sorted from them (not recorded which). The TCR sequence derives from an adult woman who had mild COVID-19 (a few samples of this study predate the infection). Cell type and time point are not known. The chain combines TRBV6-5 with TRBJ1-4; 7 positions match TRBD1. The CDR3, as DNA: TGTGCCAGCAGTTATAGGGGGCCCAAAAATGAAAAACTGTTTTTT. It is translated as CASSYRGPKNEKLFF.